This T cell receptor beta chain was documented in a study of OX40 agonist ivuxolimab in advanced cancers. Here immunoSEQ multiplex PCR was the method, and the copy in TCRdb shows in-frame clones only, minus some. The sample records approximately 100,000 clones, approximately 90% being singletons. In regard to this clone: The antigen remains undetermined.

Study-level findings and limits: Compared with CD4+, CD8+ T cells on average had more expanded clones.

This specimen consisted of CD4+ or CD8+ T cells sorted from blood, obtained in a trial of the OX40 agonist ivuxolimab. The TCR originated in an adult with an advanced solid tumor such as melanoma, head and neck, liver or kidney cancer.

The CDR3 here is CASSDSIGGSSYNEQFF. In DNA, the CDR3 is TGTGCCAGCAGTGACTCGATAGGGGGCTCTTCGTACAATGAGCAGTTCTTC. The rearrangement links TRBV6-4 to TRBJ2-1; 7 nucleotides match TRBD1. Germline CDR1 reads MRHNA; CDR2 reads SNTAGT. CDR3 length: 17 amino acids. V shed 0 bases and J 4 bases; nucleotides not matched to a gene: 9.